The sample holds many counts of the clone carrying this T cell receptor beta chain. The antigen is undetermined. The sample is drawn from a study of glioma-infiltrating T cells. Study-wide results and limits: Gliomas, especially low-grade, showed above-expected tissue-blood divergence; non-neoplastic patients showed below. Only very few CDR3 sequences appeared in both tissue and blood.

This CDR3 has 14 residues. Germline V gene sequence: CDR1 LNHDA, CDR2 SQIVND (reference sequence). Trimming pared 3 bases from V and 10 bases from J, leaving 16 bases between. TCR alpha and beta CDR3 regions were amplified from RNA using iRepertoire nested multiplex PCR. Input was about 100-450 ng of tissue mRNA or PBMC total RNA. TCRdb called the multiplex PCR reads again in MiXCR, with one record for every CDR3 protein. The data hold roughly 120,000 distinct CDR3 sequences, with around 25% observed a single time. Sequencing was done on a sample of glioma tissue, nonneoplastic brain tissue, or PBMCs (not recorded which). The TCR comes from a human donor with low-grade glioma or glioblastoma, undergoing nonglioma brain surgery, or in good health (not recorded which). This chain links TRBV19 with TRBJ1-5, with D tentatively TRBD1 (6 bases). This CDR3 is CASSIEGERGPQHF. CDR3 in DNA: TGTGCCAGTAGTATTGAGGGGGAACGGGGTCCCCAGCATTTT.